The entry below gives a single TCR beta chain sequence along with its context. This clonotype was seen a single time. The antigen this receptor binds is unknown. Base-call qualities are not available, and no considerably larger clone is one nucleotide away. One read represents weak support. The TCR beta CDR3 regions were amplified from the RNA transcripts. For the first round of RT-PCR on the TCR CDR3, the HTBI primer set was used together with the Qiagen OneStep RT-PCR kit. A second multiplex PCR round built the libraries, followed by size selection and purification. Paired-end sequencing of the libraries was performed with 100 bp reads on an Illumina HiSeq2000. For the original study's pipeline: SOAPnuke was used to process the raw data, removing reads that contained adapters or uncalled bases, had a mean Phred below 15, or lacked an exact match to the constant primer or identifier. COPE v1.2.5 was used to merge the high-quality paired reads, and each unique nucleotide sequence was defined as a clonotype. MiTCR v1.1 was used to align the clonotypes against IMGT TRBV, TRBD and TRBJ reference segments. Analysis was restricted to V-J combinations with a frequency above 0.0001, which covered 99% to 99.2% of repertoires. The TCS score was defined as the ratio of F50 (clonal expansion) to E x V (chaos), calculated using BLOSUM62-based TCRdist between CDR3 peptides within each V-J. Welch's t-statistics and random forest reduced several hundred V-J features to 10 to 15, which were used in a naive Bayes classifier (R e1071). TCRdb cleaned the public reads at Q25 with fastp, built clones with MiXCR and kept in-frame beta chains. Rows are combined by CDR3 protein, so each entry shows the most common genes and DNA. TCRdb, not the original authors, processed these V and J calls. The sample table holds about 560,000 distinct CDR3 sequences, of which approximately 16% were seen once. The ten largest make up 15% to 20% of the sample.

The sample comes from a study of T cells in Graves' hyperthyroidism and ophthalmopathy (dated by TCRdb to the late 2010s). Describing the broader study: Peripheral blood was sampled at the time of initial diagnosis, prior to any treatment. To identify TCR V-J signatures that set the groups apart, the researchers used a discovery cohort of 100 patients, made up of 40 to 45 with Graves' ophthalmopathy and 55 to 65 with stable Graves' hyperthyroidism. Whether ophthalmopathy could be predicted prospectively was tested in an independent validation cohort made up of roughly 20 hyperthyroidism patients plus 17 patients who later progressed to ophthalmopathy. The roughly 91 discovery patients were randomly divided into training and test sets at a 7:3 ratio. The study also compared thyroid tissue and blood T-cell repertoires from several Graves' hyperthyroidism patients. After blood sampling, hyperthyroidism patients were treated with methimazole at a starting dose of 30 mg daily, and ophthalmopathy patients were treated with high-dose intravenous methylprednisolone. The paper describes TCR Vbeta CDR3 sequencing of more than 120 peripheral blood samples, made up of about 41 ophthalmopathy patients, over 70 hyperthyroidism patients and 17 progressor patients.

Stable Graves' hyperthyroidism was defined as no progression to ophthalmopathy during 18 months of follow-up. The hyperthyroidism patients were between 18 and 65 years old and newly diagnosed, with a disease duration of less than 2 months. Patients with uncontrolled infections, other autoimmune diseases, pregnancy or lactation were excluded. Diagnoses relied on clinical symptoms, serum thyroxine and TRAb, thyroid ultrasound and orbital computed tomography. PBMCs were separated from 10 ml of fresh peripheral blood using Ficoll-Paque density gradient centrifugation. Total RNA was extracted using Trizol reagent, and RNA quality was assessed on an Agilent 2100 Bioanalyzer. The paper as a whole reports these results and caveats: Sample size was not statistically predetermined, and investigators were not blinded to group allocation. A model built on a 13 V-J signature distinguished ophthalmopathy from stable hyperthyroidism, reaching roughly 88% sensitivity and about 81% specificity in cross-validation and 80%/75% in testing. Most expanded thyroid clonotypes (frequency above 0.001) were also detected in blood, suggesting blood repertoires may reflect thyroid immune responses. During validation, the model predicted progression to ophthalmopathy a median of roughly six months ahead of onset, with around 65% sensitivity and about 72% specificity.

This TCR was sampled from a woman aged 18-30 years with Graves' hyperthyroidism. The sample consisted of blood.

Here is the DNA: TGCGCCAGCAGCTTGGAAGGCGGCGGGAGGGCCGAGGAGACCCAGTACTTC. Translated, it reads CASSLEGGGRAEETQYF. The rearranged chain carries TRBV5-1 and TRBJ2-5, with TRBD2 identical over 9 junction bases. Taken from the germline V gene, the CDR1 and CDR2 loops are SGHRS and YFSETQ. The CDR3, cysteine through phenylalanine, is 17 amino acids long. The kept DNA is CDR3 alone, 51 bases in frame from the first base. V has 0 bases trimmed and J has 5 bases trimmed; junction bases matching no gene number 11.